This T cell receptor (beta chain) emerged from a study of T cells in placental villitis. About the full investigation: Placental TCR-beta repertoires were compared across villitis of unknown etiology, gestational-age-matched unaffected controls, and infectious villitis in order to test an allograft-versus-infection hypothesis.

The study at large found these results: CMV-specific clone frequencies were lower in villitis of unknown etiology than in infectious CMV cases (around 0.001 vs 0.01), and villitis of unknown etiology did not differ from controls on this measure. Sequencing bulk tissue made it impossible to distinguish helper, regulatory or cytotoxic T cells or to tell maternal from fetal T cells, and the approach excluded gamma-delta receptors. Paraffin blocks contained small amounts of decidua, so some captured T cells, especially in controls, may have been decidual rather than villous infiltrates.

As for this clone: It has no known antigen specificity. Per-nucleotide qualities are absent, and no much larger clonotype sits a single base away.

Using the immunoSEQ v4 bias-controlled multiplex PCR assay, run blinded to group allocation, TCR-beta CDR3 regions were amplified from genomic DNA. To estimate the quantities of nucleated cells and T cells in each sample, reference gene primers were included together with the TCR-beta primers. Sequencing of the libraries was performed on an Illumina MiSeq with a 100-cycle paired-end protocol. As for the authors' bioinformatics: Diversity and richness were calculated in immunoSEQ Analyzer software; richness by iChao1, clonality based on Pielou evenness and Shannon diversity (0-1, higher means less diverse). CDR3 amino acid sequences with V/J genes were queried against VDJdb for CMV, EBV and influenza A specificities using confidence 3 and substitution 2. TCR-beta amino acid clonotype overlap between villitis of unknown etiology, infectious villitis and control repertoires was assessed with the Morisita-Horn index. TCRdb provides this immuneACCESS table in a form limited to in-frame rearrangements. Some clones are lacking; in checked studies, under half of them reflect an unresolved V gene, and why the rest are absent is not known. The V and J calls and the clone size are those of that table, but D and trimming were determined from the DNA. A total of 6,000 to 6,500 clones appear in this sample, around 80% of them only once. Jointly, the top ten make up 7% to 10% of the sample.

Five infectious villitis placentae, four with confirmed cytomegalovirus and one with Toxoplasma gondii, were included and were not matched to other groups. The mothers in the infectious villitis group were younger, had smaller fetuses, and delivered preterm or had intrauterine demise in two cases. Placentae were collected after delivery and underwent gross and histological evaluation before archival tissue selection. Five 10-micron scrolls were cut from each FFPE block, and DNA was isolated using the AllPrep DNA/RNA FFPE Tissue kit. DNA concentration and purity were checked by NanoDrop, and RNA quality was assessed on a Bioanalyzer. What was sequenced was placental tissue containing maternal and fetal cells. The sequence was collected from a human patient with infectious villitis; the placental T cells may come from both mother and fetus.

DNA sequence: TGTGCCAGCAGCTTAGTCGAGGCCAACGTCCTGACTTTC. Its amino acids are CASSLVEANVLTF. The rearranged chain carries TRBV7-9 and TRBJ2-6, with the D gene uncertain. The cysteine opens and the phenylalanine closes a CDR3 of 13 amino acids. Only CDR3 DNA is held: 39 bases, read in frame from base 1. CDR1 and CDR2, looked up from the germline V gene (reference sequence), are SEHNR and FQNEAQ. Trimming at the junction amounts to 1 base on V and 6 bases on J, and the germline ends lie 4 bases apart. Outside the CDR3, residues come from the reference TRBV7-9 and TRBJ2-6 proteins, so the full variable domain is: DTGVSQNPRHKITKRGQNVTFRCDPISEHNRLYWYRQTLGQGPEFLTYFQNEAQLEKSRLLSDRFSAERPKGSFSTLEIQRTEQGDSAMYLCASSLVEANVLTFGAGSRLTVL.